This passage covers 19 T cell receptor beta chains from one sample sequenced in a study of shared clonotypes between healthy human individuals. Sequencing used immunoSEQ multiplex PCR; TCRdb keeps in-frame clones, though not all of them. Of over 300,000 clones in the sample, 87% were seen once. The specimen was memory CD8+ T cells sorted from blood. Regarding subset: CD45RO+ cells pooled with CCR7-negative TemRA cells. The origin of the receptors is a man in his late teens or twenties in good health.

This clone occurred many times. In DNA, the CDR3 is TGTGCCAGCAGTTACGGGGGCTTTGCTGAAGAGACCCAGTACTTC. Its translation is CASSYGGFAEETQYF. J is TRBJ2-5 and V is TRBV6-5, with D possibly being TRBD1 (6 bases). V was clipped by 2 bases and J by 3 bases, with 13 bases between them. Germline V gene sequence: CDR1 MNHEY, CDR2 SVGAGI. CDR3 length equals 15 residues.

This chain connects TRBV15 to TRBJ1-4, with D unclear. Germline V CDR1 and CDR2: LNHNV, YYDKDF (reference sequence). Trimming stripped 8 bases from V and 8 bases from J, with 15 bases between. This CDR3 is 13 amino acids long. The CDR3 nucleotides read TGTGCCACCCGAGGGTCCGGCTTGGAAAAACTGTTTTTT. It is translated as CATRGSGLEKLFF.

This clone was observed once. The chain has TRBV6-5 and TRBJ2-7, with 7 positions matching TRBD2. The ends lost 6 bases at V and 2 bases at J; junction bases unmatched: 10. Per germline, CDR1 MNHEY and CDR2 SVGAGI. The CDR3 extends over 15 amino acids. CDR3 bases: TGTGCCAGCAGCTCAATCGGGACTAACCCCTACGAGCAGTACTTC. It is translated as CASSSIGTNPYEQYF.

The chain is built from TRBV11-2 and TRBJ2-7; 8 nucleotides match TRBD1. This CDR3 is 12 amino acids long. CDR1 and CDR2 (germline): SGHAT, FQNNGV. Trimming took 6 bases from V and 7 from J; bases not matched to a gene: 5. The CDR3 coding sequence is TGTGCCAGCAGGCAGGGGGCGTGGGAGCAGTACTTC. This gives the protein CASRQGAWEQYF.

The chain recombines TRBV7-6 with TRBJ2-5, with TRBD1 matching over 8 bases. The germline gives CDR1 SGHVS, CDR2 FNYEAQ. This CDR3 spans 16 amino acids. V lost 5 bases to trimming and J lost 2 bases; unmatched junction nucleotides: 10. The CDR3 DNA is TGTGCCAGCAGCACCGGGACAGGCGGGTTTCAAGAGACCCAGTACTTC. Protein product: CASSTGTGGFQETQYF.

This clone came up once. The chain combines TRBV13 with TRBJ2-2, with TRBD2 identical over 10 bases. Germline CDR1 and CDR2: PRHDT and FYEKMQ (reference sequence). The CDR3 spans 15 residues. V lost 5 bases to trimming and J lost 5 bases; unmatched junction nucleotides: 5. This CDR3 is CASSPQREGTGELFF. The CDR3 DNA reads TGTGCCAGCAGCCCCCAGCGGGAGGGAACCGGGGAGCTGTTTTTT.

The rearrangement joins TRBV10-3 to TRBJ2-7, with TRBD2 as a possible D gene (5 bases). The germline V gene has CDR1 ENHRY and CDR2 SYGVKD. V was trimmed by 0 bases and J by 11 bases, leaving 11 bases between them. This CDR3 region has 12 residues. Here the CDR3 reads CAISESRAGEYF. The CDR3 nucleotides read TGTGCCATCAGTGAGTCGAGGGCTGGAGAGTACTTC.

As DNA, the CDR3 is TGCGCCAGCAGCCAAGATCTTTTAGCGGGGGCCAGCTACGAGCAGTACTTC. Translating it yields CASSQDLLAGASYEQYF. The chain combines TRBV4-1 with TRBJ2-7, with 9 bases matching TRBD2. The CDR3 has 17 amino acids. The ends lost 0 bases at V and 3 bases at J; junction bases unmatched: 9. CDR1 MGHRA and CDR2 YSYEKL come from the germline V gene.

This clone was counted only a few times. The chain carries TRBV9 and TRBJ1-2, with D unresolved. CDR3 size: 14 residues. V was clipped by 4 bases and J by 1 base, with 11 bases between them. CDR1 and CDR2 (germline): SGDLS, YYNGEE. The CDR3 nucleotides read TGTGCCAGCAGCCTGGGGAAGAGTAACTATGGCTACACCTTC. It specifies CASSLGKSNYGYTF.

The rearrangement uses TRBV27 and TRBJ2-2; D remains ambiguous. This CDR3 is built from 14 residues. Trimming cost V 4 bases and J 0 bases, with 6 bases left between them. The germline V gene encodes CDR1 MNHEY and CDR2 SMNVEV (reference sequence). The CDR3 region is CASSYLANTGELFF. In DNA form, the CDR3 reads TGTGCCAGCAGTTATCTGGCGAACACCGGGGAGCTGTTTTTT.

The chain carries TRBV25-1 and TRBJ2-5, with no clear D. The CDR3 runs 14 residues. Germline CDR1 MGHDK, CDR2 SYGVNS. Trimming took 2 bases from V and 4 from J, leaving 11 bases between them. The CDR3 bases are TGTGCCAGCAGTGAAGTAGGCCCTTTAGAGACCCAGTACTTC. Its translation is CASSEVGPLETQYF.

The rearrangement joins TRBV7-3 to TRBJ1-1; D gene ambiguous. Germline assignment: CDR1 SGHTA and CDR2 FQGTGA. The CDR3 runs 16 residues. With 0 bases removed from V and 8 bases from J, the gap between germline ends came to 19 bases. The CDR3 DNA reads as TGTGCCAGCAGCTTAACAGCGACCACCCGGTACGGAGAAGCTTTCTTT. Residues: CASSLTATTRYGEAFF.

The chain uses TRBV5-6 and TRBJ1-2; 8 positions match TRBD1. This CDR3 is 16 amino acids long. The V gene's germline CDR1 is SGHDT and CDR2 YYEEEE. V was clipped by 4 bases and J by 2 bases; unmatched bases: 10. CDR3 sequence (DNA): TGTGCCAGCAGCCCCGCGGACAGGGAATACAACTATGGCTACACCTTC. Its protein is CASSPADREYNYGYTF.

This chain joins TRBV6-4 and TRBJ1-1, with 10 bases that match TRBD1. Germline-derived CDR1 and CDR2 are MRHNA and SNTAGT. After removal of 4 bases from V and 3 bases from J, the junction contained 5 bases not matched to a gene. The CDR3 contains 15 residues. The CDR3 reads CASSARQGAYTEAFF. In nucleotides, the CDR3 is TGTGCCAGCAGTGCTAGACAGGGGGCTTACACTGAAGCTTTCTTT.

This chain's CDR3 is CASSPGWPYEQYF. CDR3 sequence (DNA): TGCGCCAGCAGCCCAGGGTGGCCCTACGAGCAGTACTTC. This chain links TRBV4-3 with TRBJ2-7; a weak D match, TRBD1 (5 bases). The germline V and J ends were trimmed by 4 bases and 2 bases, with 9 bases remaining between them. The CDR3 has 13 residues. The germline V gene encodes CDR1 LGHNA and CDR2 YSLEER.

The CDR3 DNA sequence: TGTGCCTGGAGTCATTTCACCGGGGAGCTGTTTTTT. Its protein product is CAWSHFTGELFF. J is TRBJ2-2 and V is TRBV30; D uncertain. Germline V gene lookup returns CDR1 GTSNPN and CDR2 SVGIG (reference sequence). V was cut by 2 bases and J by 4 bases, with 5 bases left in between. This CDR3 comprises 12 residues.

The V gene is TRBV9, the J gene TRBJ1-6, with D tentatively TRBD1 (5 bases). Trimming pared 4 bases from V and 7 bases from J, leaving 12 bases between. Looked up from germline, CDR1 is SGDLS and CDR2 is YYNGEE. There are 14 residues in the CDR3. The chain's CDR3 is CASSPQEGNSPLHF. Here the CDR3 DNA reads TGTGCCAGCAGCCCCCAGGAGGGGAATTCACCCCTCCACTTT.

V is TRBV29-1 and J is TRBJ2-7; either TRBD1 or TRBD2 may fit D (6 bases each). The CDR3 is made up of 13 amino acids. The V end lost 4 bases, the J end lost 0 bases, and 10 bases lay between the germline ends. The germline CDR1 and CDR2 sequences are SQVTM and ANQGSEA. For the CDR3, the DNA is TGCAGCGTTGGGAGGGACACCTCCTACGAGCAGTACTTC. Translation gives CSVGRDTSYEQYF.

This clone was observed a single time. The CDR3 DNA reads as TGTGCCAGTAGTATTATGCTGGGGGTGGATCAGCCCCAGCATTTT. Translated: CASSIMLGVDQPQHF. V is TRBV19 and J is TRBJ1-5; D might be TRBD1 (5 bases). In germline, CDR1 is LNHDA, CDR2 SQIVND (reference sequence). This CDR3 has 15 residues. V was pared by 3 bases and J by 5 bases, with 14 bases between.